This entry lists 20 T cell receptor beta chains sequenced from one sample in a study of T cell responses to AZD1222 COVID-19 vaccine. Profiled with immunoSEQ multiplex PCR; TCRdb holds only in-frame clones, not every one. The profile shows approximately 90,000 clones, more than 70% of them singletons. The sequenced sample was peripheral blood, obtained on day 0 of AZD1222 vaccination. The receptor set was obtained from an adult in good health.

This clone was found once. The CDR3 nucleotides are TGTGCCAGCAGCTTAATGGGAGACACCGGGGAGCTGTTTTTT. Translation: CASSLMGDTGELFF. The V and J genes are TRBV11-3 and TRBJ2-2; tentatively, D is TRBD2 (5 bases). The V gene lost 2 bases and the J gene lost 3 bases, with 7 bases spanning the gap. Germline lookup yields CDR1 SGHNT and CDR2 YENEEA. The length of the CDR3 is 14 residues.

This chain links TRBV10-3 with TRBJ2-7; TRBD2 agrees at 13 bases. The ends lost 4 bases at V and 0 bases at J; junction bases unmatched: 6. This CDR3 has 17 residues. Per germline, CDR1 ENHRY and CDR2 SYGVKD. The CDR3, as DNA: TGTGCCATCAGTGCCGGGACTAGCGGGATTAGCTCCTACGAGCAGTACTTC. Translating it yields CAISAGTSGISSYEQYF.

V gene TRBV3-1 (or the pseudogene TRBV3-2) combines with J gene TRBJ2-4; 7 nucleotides match TRBD1. V lost 1 base and J lost 4; bases outside the gene matches: 10. Germline loops: CDR1 LGHDT, CDR2 YNNKEL (reference sequence). The CDR3 sequence is 17 residues long. CDR3 protein: CASSQGGQAFSKNIQYF. CDR3 sequence (DNA): TGTGCCAGCAGCCAAGGTGGACAGGCTTTTTCTAAAAACATTCAGTACTTC.

Regarding this clone: Germline is not matched at one junction end, which may reflect a read error. The chain uses TRBV5-4 and TRBJ1-2, with TRBD1 matching over 7 bases. This CDR3 spans 15 amino acids. CDR1 and CDR2 (germline): SGHNT, YYREEE (reference sequence). CDR3 sequence reads: CASSSRDSRRYVYTF. The CDR3 nucleotides are TGTGCCAGCAGCAGCCGGGACAGCCGACGCTATGTCTACACCTTC.

On this clone: At one end the junction does not follow the germline gene, possibly because of a read error. V and J are TRBV5-1 and TRBJ2-1; 7 nucleotides agree with TRBD1. From germline, CDR1 is SGHRS and CDR2 YFSETQ. The CDR3 covers 14 residues. In DNA, the CDR3 is TGCGCCAGCATCTTGGGACAGTACTCCAATGAGCAGTTCTTC. Translation: CASILGQYSNEQFF.

In this sample, this clone turned up once. The rearrangement joins TRBV12-3 or TRBV12-4 to TRBJ1-4, with D unclear. This CDR3 contains 12 residues. V lost 4 bases and J 5 bases, leaving 5 bases between the germline ends. The CDR3 nucleotides read TGTGCCAGCAGTTACTCGAATGAAAAACTGTTTTTT. Amino acids: CASSYSNEKLFF.

V and J are TRBV29-1 and TRBJ1-3; D gene unclear. V lost 4 bases and J 2 bases, leaving 6 bases between the germline ends. Per germline, CDR1 SQVTM and CDR2 ANQGSEA. This CDR3 has 12 residues. This CDR3 reads CSVGQTGNTIYF. In DNA form, the CDR3 reads TGCAGCGTTGGTCAGACTGGAAACACCATATATTTT.

The chain employs TRBV3-1 (or the pseudogene TRBV3-2) and TRBJ1-1; no clear D gene. The V end lost 1 base, the J end lost 0 bases, and 3 bases lay between the germline ends. Per the germline V gene, CDR1 is LGHDT and CDR2 is YNNKEL (reference sequence). The CDR3 extends over 13 amino acids. The CDR3 protein is CASSQALNTEAFF. The CDR3 DNA is TGTGCCAGCAGCCAAGCTTTGAACACTGAAGCTTTCTTT.

This clone has only one observation. The V and J genes are TRBV5-1 and TRBJ1-2; TRBD1 matches at 7 bases. This CDR3 has 12 residues. The V and J ends lost 7 bases and 1 base, in that order; junction bases with no gene match: 1. Germline CDR1 and CDR2: SGHRS and YFSETQ. CDR3 DNA: TGCGCCAGCCGGGACAGTAACTATGGCTACACCTTC. This encodes CASRDSNYGYTF.

This clone was seen just once. The gene calls are TRBV4-3 and TRBJ2-4, with D uncertain. This CDR3 has 15 residues. V was trimmed by 0 bases and J by 3 bases, leaving 9 bases between them. The germline V gene has CDR1 LGHNA and CDR2 YSLEER. In DNA, the CDR3 is TGCGCCAGCAGCCAAGATCTCCGTGGCAAAAACATTCAGTACTTC. Its translation: CASSQDLRGKNIQYF.

The chain is built from TRBV30 and TRBJ2-5; 7 bases line up with TRBD2. V lost 0 bases, J lost 4 bases, and 2 bases stayed unmatched. The CDR3 sequence is 13 residues long. In germline, CDR1 is GTSNPN, CDR2 SVGIG (reference sequence). The CDR3 nucleotides are TGTGCCTGGAGTGTATTAGCGGGAGAGACCCAGTACTTC. This translates into CAWSVLAGETQYF.

The rearrangement joins TRBV5-1 to TRBJ2-7; TRBD2 agrees at 15 bases. The length of the CDR3 is 17 residues. V shed 4 bases and J 0 bases; nucleotides not matched to a gene: 5. Germline CDR1 SGHRS, CDR2 YFSETQ. The CDR3, as DNA: TGCGCCAGCAGCCCCGGGACTAGCGGGAGGAGCTCCTACGAGCAGTACTTC. Protein: CASSPGTSGRSSYEQYF.

V usage is TRBV6-5 and J usage is TRBJ1-3; D is uncertain. Germline assignment: CDR1 MNHEY and CDR2 SVGAGI. V was trimmed by 7 bases and J by 0 bases, leaving 10 bases between them. CDR3 size: 14 residues. The CDR3: CASTGLNSGNTIYF. The CDR3 nucleotides read TGTGCCAGCACAGGACTGAACTCTGGAAACACCATATATTTT.

The J gene is TRBJ1-1, the V gene TRBV19; 9 nucleotides match TRBD1. Germline loops: CDR1 LNHDA, CDR2 SQIVND (reference sequence). The junction had 7 bases not matched to a gene; V was cut back by 4 bases and J by 1 base. The CDR3 runs to 16 residues. As DNA, the CDR3 is TGTGCCAGTAGTAGCCCCCCGGGACAGGGGAACACTGAAGCTTTCTTT. Protein product: CASSSPPGQGNTEAFF. The entire variable domain, with the rest obtained from reference TRBV19 and TRBJ1-1, is as follows: DGGITQSPKYLFRKEGQNVTLSCEQNLNHDAMYWYRQDPGQGLRLIYYSQIVNDFQKGDIAEGYSVSREKKESFPLTVTSAQKNPTAFYLCASSSPPGQGNTEAFFGQGTRLTVV.

The rearrangement joins TRBV7-8 to TRBJ1-6; 8 bases align to TRBD1. The CDR3 sequence is 14 residues long. The V and J ends lost 5 bases and 10 bases, in that order; junction bases with no gene match: 7. CDR1 and CDR2 (germline): SGHVS, FQNEAQ. As DNA, the CDR3 is TGTGCCAGCAGCCGAGGACAGGGACGCTCACCCCTCCACTTT. Translating gives CASSRGQGRSPLHF.

There are a few counts of this clone. The chain uses TRBV7-2 and TRBJ1-5; D unresolved. Germline V gene data show CDR1 as SGHTA and CDR2 as FQGNSA. CDR3 length: 15 amino acids. V was shortened by 1 base and J by 7 bases, with 14 bases between the two germline ends. CDR3 sequence reads: CASSLDPAVGQPQHF. The DNA for the CDR3 is TGTGCCAGCAGCTTAGATCCTGCTGTTGGGCAGCCCCAGCATTTT.

The chain links TRBV11-2 to TRBJ1-6; D unclear. Germline CDR1 and CDR2: SGHAT and FQNNGV. This CDR3 contains 13 residues. The V end was cut by 4 bases, the J end by 9 bases, with 10 bases between. The CDR3 loop reads CASSSGLTSPLHF. The CDR3 DNA follows: TGTGCCAGCAGCTCCGGACTCACTTCACCCCTCCACTTT.

The chain recombines TRBV6-1 with TRBJ2-1; D perhaps matches TRBD1 (6 bases). Looked up from germline, CDR1 is MNHNS and CDR2 is SASEGT. The CDR3 runs 15 residues. V dropped 0 bases and J dropped 9 bases, with 15 bases sitting between them. CDR3 nucleotides: TGTGCCAGCAGTGAAGCGCAGGGAGTCAGGGGTGAGCAGTTCTTC. It specifies CASSEAQGVRGEQFF.

This chain's CDR3 is CASSHPLYSYNEQFF. The CDR3, as DNA: TGTGCCAGCAGCCACCCACTGTACTCCTACAATGAGCAGTTCTTC. The rearrangement uses TRBV3-1 (or the pseudogene TRBV3-2) and TRBJ2-1; D call uncertain. The CDR3 is made up of 15 amino acids. Germline V CDR1 and CDR2: LGHDT, YNNKEL (reference sequence). Trimming removed 3 bases from V and 0 bases from J, with 9 bases in between.

The genes are TRBV6-5 and TRBJ1-5; possible D gene TRBD1, 5 bases. Germline V CDR1 and CDR2: MNHEY, SVGAGI. With 9 bases removed from V and 3 bases from J, the gap between germline ends came to 15 bases. CDR3 length: 14 residues. CDR3: CASDLDSSNQPQHF. The CDR3 region has the DNA TGTGCCAGTGACCTTGACAGTTCCAATCAGCCCCAGCATTTT.